These T cell receptor beta chains were read from a single sample in a study of cytomegalovirus exposure and HLA in healthy donors. Clones were sequenced by immunoSEQ multiplex PCR, and TCRdb holds only the in-frame ones, with some missing. The table shows about 69,000 clones, with roughly 80% occurring only once. Sequenced sample: PBMCs. These receptors were obtained from a woman aged 25 to 45 in good health and CMV-seropositive. Each CDR3 is given with its conserved first and last residue. The D gene is left open where the match is weak. A row's size may be missing; if present it is once, few, many or a size class.

D: .; length: 15; V: TRBV27; J: TRBJ2-1; size: .; CDR3: CASSLSAVPNNEQFF; DNA: TGTGCCAGCAGTTTATCGGCGGTGCCAAACAATGAGCAGTTCTTC
D: TRBD1; length: 14; V: TRBV25-1; J: TRBJ1-4; size: .; CDR3: CASSELRDREKLFF; DNA: TGTGCCAGCAGTGAACTCCGGGACAGGGAAAAACTGTTTTTT
D: TRBD1; length: 15; V: TRBV6-5; J: TRBJ1-2; size: .; CDR3: CASSSETGGAYGYTF; DNA: TGTGCCAGCAGTTCTGAGACAGGGGGCGCCTATGGCTACACCTTC
D: TRBD2; length: 15; V: TRBV6-1; J: TRBJ2-7; size: .; CDR3: CASSETSGRAREQYF; DNA: TGTGCCAGCAGTGAAACTAGCGGGAGGGCCCGAGAGCAGTACTTC
D: .; length: 12; V: TRBV29-1; J: TRBJ2-1; size: .; CDR3: CSVGQTYNEQFF; DNA: TGCAGCGTTGGGCAAACCTACAATGAGCAGTTCTTC
D: .; length: 16; V: TRBV7-3; J: TRBJ2-3; size: .; CDR3: CASSRGLPTSTDTQYF; DNA: TGTGCCAGCAGCCGAGGACTACCGACTAGCACAGATACGCAGTATTTT
D: TRBD2; length: 15; V: TRBV29-1; J: TRBJ2-3; size: .; CDR3: CSVAGLAASTDTQYF; DNA: TGCAGCGTCGCCGGACTAGCAGCTAGCACAGATACGCAGTATTTT
D: .; length: 15; V: TRBV11-2; J: TRBJ1-5; size: .; CDR3: CASSSYYSPNQPQHF; DNA: TGTGCCAGCAGCTCCTATTACAGTCCCAATCAGCCCCAGCATTTT
D: .; length: 12; V: TRBV6-5; J: TRBJ1-1; size: .; CDR3: CASSITRGEAFF; DNA: TGTGCCAGCAGTATCACAAGAGGTGAAGCTTTCTTT
D: TRBD2; length: 13; V: TRBV29-1; J: TRBJ2-5; size: .; CDR3: CSVEGAGTETQYF; DNA: TGCAGCGTTGAGGGAGCGGGGACGGAGACCCAGTACTTC
D: .; length: 14; V: TRBV12-5; J: TRBJ2-3; size: .; CDR3: CASGLVPGQDTQYF; DNA: TGTGCTAGTGGTTTGGTACCAGGGCAGGATACGCAGTATTTT
D: .; length: 13; V: TRBV7-2; J: TRBJ2-7; size: .; CDR3: CASSLGHGDEQYF; DNA: TGTGCCAGCAGCTTAGGACACGGTGACGAGCAGTACTTC
D: TRBD1; length: 13; V: TRBV6-5; J: TRBJ1-2; size: .; CDR3: CASTPGTGIGYTF; DNA: TGTGCCAGCACCCCCGGGACAGGGATTGGCTACACCTTC
D: .; length: 13; V: TRBV5-1; J: TRBJ1-1; size: once; CDR3: CASSLDWNTEAFF; DNA: TGCGCCAGCAGCTTGGACTGGAACACTGAAGCTTTCTTT
D: .; length: 15; V: TRBV29-1; J: TRBJ2-3; size: .; CDR3: CGLGRVGYSTDTQYF; DNA: TGCGGTCTCGGCCGGGTCGGATATAGCACAGATACGCAGTATTTT
D: TRBD1; length: 16; V: TRBV4-1; J: TRBJ2-5; size: .; CDR3: CASSQDRPGQGETQYF; DNA: TGCGCCAGCAGCCAAGATCGTCCGGGACAGGGGGAGACCCAGTACTTC
D: TRBD2; length: 16; V: TRBV9; J: TRBJ2-5; size: .; CDR3: CASSVLGGRGQETQYF; DNA: TGTGCCAGCAGCGTCTTGGGCGGGAGGGGCCAAGAGACCCAGTACTTC
D: .; length: 14; V: TRBV5-1; J: TRBJ1-4; size: .; CDR3: CASSLVGGNEKLFF; DNA: TGCGCCAGCAGCTTGGTCGGAGGGAATGAAAAACTGTTTTTT
D: TRBD2; length: 13; V: TRBV27; J: TRBJ2-7; size: few; CDR3: CASTVAGSYEQYF; DNA: TGTGCCAGCACGGTAGCGGGTTCCTACGAGCAGTACTTC
D: TRBD2; length: 14; V: TRBV30; J: TRBJ2-7; size: once; CDR3: CAWGEAGGPREQYF; DNA: TGTGCCTGGGGAGAAGCGGGAGGGCCTCGCGAGCAGTACTTC
D: TRBD1; length: 14; V: TRBV30; J: TRBJ1-5; size: few; CDR3: CAWSGGQGVQPQHF; DNA: TGTGCCTGGAGTGGGGGACAGGGGGTACAGCCCCAGCATTTT
D: TRBD1; length: 14; V: TRBV7-9; J: TRBJ1-1; size: .; CDR3: CASSSGTANTEAFF; DNA: TGTGCCAGCAGCTCCGGGACAGCCAACACTGAAGCTTTCTTT
D: TRBD1; length: 14; V: TRBV30; J: TRBJ1-2; size: few; CDR3: CAWSSGTGVYGYTF; DNA: TGTGCCTGGAGTTCCGGGACAGGAGTCTATGGCTACACCTTC
D: .; length: 12; V: TRBV7-2; J: TRBJ1-2; size: .; CDR3: CASSPFAGGYTF; DNA: TGTGCCAGCAGCCCTTTTGCGGGCGGCTACACCTTC
D: TRBD1; length: 14; V: TRBV6-5; J: TRBJ1-5; size: .; CDR3: CASRGTGYNQPQHF; DNA: TGTGCCAGCAGAGGGACAGGTTACAATCAGCCCCAGCATTTT
D: .; length: 16; V: TRBV6-6; J: TRBJ2-7; size: .; CDR3: CASSKNSLAESYEQYF; DNA: TGTGCCAGCAGTAAAAACTCCTTAGCGGAATCCTACGAGCAGTACTTC
D: .; length: 14; V: TRBV29-1; J: TRBJ2-5; size: .; CDR3: CSVESQGVQETQYF; DNA: TGCAGCGTTGAAAGTCAGGGTGTCCAAGAGACCCAGTACTTC
D: .; length: 13; V: TRBV5-6; J: TRBJ1-3; size: .; CDR3: CASSPDRGNTIYF; DNA: TGTGCCAGCAGCCCCGACAGGGGAAACACCATATATTTT
D: .; length: 13; V: TRBV19; J: TRBJ1-1; size: .; CDR3: CASSIARHSEAFF; DNA: TGTGCCAGTAGTATAGCAAGACATTCTGAAGCTTTCTTT
D: TRBD1; length: 13; V: TRBV5-1; J: TRBJ2-2; size: .; CDR3: CASSSGQAGELFF; DNA: TGCGCCAGCAGCTCGGGACAGGCCGGGGAGCTGTTTTTT
D: .; length: 13; V: TRBV29-1; J: TRBJ1-1; size: .; CDR3: CSVDVAGNTEAFF; DNA: TGCAGCGTTGACGTCGCCGGGAACACTGAAGCTTTCTTT
D: .; length: 12; V: TRBV2; J: TRBJ1-2; size: .; CDR3: CASRTPNYGYTF; DNA: TGTGCCAGTCGGACACCAAACTATGGCTACACCTTC
D: .; length: 14; V: TRBV4-3; J: TRBJ1-2; size: .; CDR3: CASSQGVGRGGYTF; DNA: TGCGCCAGCAGCCAAGGGGTGGGGAGGGGAGGCTACACCTTC
D: .; length: 12; V: TRBV30; J: TRBJ2-1; size: .; CDR3: CAWSAVANEQFF; DNA: TGTGCCTGGAGTGCGGTTGCGAATGAGCAGTTCTTC
D: TRBD2; length: 15; V: TRBV29-1; J: TRBJ2-1; size: .; CDR3: CSVDLSGRGYNEQFF; DNA: TGCAGCGTTGACCTTAGCGGGAGGGGATACAATGAGCAGTTCTTC